The 20 T cell receptor beta chains given below trace back to one sample, sequenced in a study of T cell responses to AZD1222 COVID-19 vaccine (dated by TCRdb to the early 2020s). The library relied on the immunoSEQ multiplex PCR assay. The source is immuneACCESS, and TCRdb retained only in-frame sequences with V and J called. Part of the clones is not carried over; for the studies checked, unresolved V genes explain less than half of this, and the remainder is unexplained. The sample contains 150,000 to 160,000 clones, 90% of them found a single time. The top ten hold 1.8% of the sample. The sample's time point label, decoded: baseline before first vaccination. The sample in question was peripheral blood, obtained on day 0 of AZD1222 vaccination. These receptors came from an adult in good health.

This sequence joins TRBV7-8 and TRBJ2-3; 7 bases are shared with TRBD1. CDR3 length: 13 residues. In germline, CDR1 is SGHVS, CDR2 FQNEAQ. Losses at the gene ends were 3 bases for V and 4 bases for J; bases not matched to a gene: 1. The CDR3 protein is CASSFTGADTQYF. The DNA for the CDR3 is TGTGCCAGCAGCTTCACAGGGGCAGATACGCAGTATTTT.

The chain recombines TRBV29-1 with TRBJ2-5; the D gene is possibly TRBD2 (5 bases). CDR1 and CDR2 from the germline V gene are SQVTM and ANQGSEA. The CDR3 is 12 amino acids. The V gene lost 0 bases and the J gene lost 4 bases, with 6 bases spanning the gap. CDR3 amino acids: CSVEEGAETQYF. In nucleotides, the CDR3 is TGCAGCGTTGAAGAGGGAGCAGAGACCCAGTACTTC.

V usage is TRBV5-1 and J usage is TRBJ2-2; a weak D match, TRBD2 (5 bases). The V end was cut by 4 bases, the J end by 4 bases, with 14 bases between. Germline V gene lookup returns CDR1 SGHRS and CDR2 YFSETQ. The CDR3 sequence is 15 residues long. The CDR3 sequence: CASSRGPVSTGELFF. DNA for the CDR3: TGCGCCAGCAGCCGAGGGCCGGTAAGCACCGGGGAGCTGTTTTTT. The complete variable domain, with remaining parts taken from reference TRBV5-1 and TRBJ2-2, reads KAGVTQTPRYLIKTRGQQVTLSCSPISGHRSVSWYQQTPGQGLQFLFEYFSETQRNKGNFPGRFSGRQFSNSRSEMNVSTLELGDSALYLCASSRGPVSTGELFFGEGSRLTVL.

The V gene is TRBV5-8, the J gene TRBJ1-1, with TRBD1 as a possible D gene (5 bases). The V gene's germline CDR1 is SGHTS and CDR2 YDEGEE. This CDR3 has 16 residues. The V and J ends lost 2 bases and 1 base respectively, with 15 bases between them. This CDR3 reads CASSFALGGGNTEAFF. The CDR3 bases are TGTGCCAGCAGCTTCGCATTGGGGGGTGGGAACACTGAAGCTTTCTTT.

The chain is built from TRBV5-4 and TRBJ2-7, with D hard to call. CDR3 size: 16 residues. In germline, CDR1 is SGHNT, CDR2 YYREEE (reference sequence). The V and J ends lost 4 bases and 4 bases respectively, with 21 bases between them. This CDR3 is CASSPTFPESEYEQYF. DNA for the CDR3: TGTGCCAGCAGCCCCACGTTCCCGGAATCTGAATACGAGCAGTACTTC.

Turning to this clone: The sample contains more than one DNA sequence encoding this CDR3. The V call is TRBV2, the J call TRBJ1-1; D is unresolved. V lost 3 bases to trimming and J lost 7 bases, with 6 bases between them. The CDR3 consists of 11 residues. Germline CDR1 and CDR2: SNHLY and FYNNEI. Here the CDR3 DNA reads TGTGCCAGCAGTGAGGGCCTTGAAGCTTTCTTT. This gives the protein CASSEGLEAFF.

This chain links TRBV4-1 with TRBJ2-7, with TRBD2 as a possible D gene (6 bases). Germline V gene sequence: CDR1 MGHRA, CDR2 YSYEKL. Trimming pared 3 bases from V and 4 bases from J, leaving 13 bases between. The CDR3 is made up of 14 amino acids. CDR3: CASSHPFAGYEQYF. The CDR3 coding sequence is TGCGCCAGCAGCCACCCTTTTGCGGGATACGAGCAGTACTTC.

This chain links TRBV5-1 with TRBJ2-1; 8 nucleotides line up with TRBD2. V lost 4 bases, J lost 8 bases, and 11 bases stayed unmatched. CDR1 and CDR2 (germline): SGHRS, YFSETQ. CDR3 length: 15 residues. The CDR3 nucleotides are TGCGCCAGCAGCCCGGGAGGGGAAGGCCTAGATGAGCAGTTCTTC. It yields the protein CASSPGGEGLDEQFF.

The chain carries TRBV5-4 and TRBJ2-6, with D hard to call. Trimming took off 0 bases at V and 0 bases at J, with 7 bases between the two ends. Germline V gene sequence: CDR1 SGHNT, CDR2 YYREEE (reference sequence). This CDR3 is 16 amino acids long. CDR3 region: CASSLAPISGANVLTF. The DNA of the CDR3 is TGTGCCAGCAGCTTGGCCCCGATCTCTGGGGCCAACGTCCTGACTTTC.

V is TRBV29-1 and J is TRBJ1-2; D is uncertain. Trimming shortened V by 7 bases and J by 4 bases, and 13 bases separated the two germline ends. The CDR3 extends over 12 amino acids. Germline V lookup: CDR1 SQVTM, CDR2 ANQGSEA. This chain's CDR3 is CSGMDGSYGYTF. The CDR3, as DNA: TGCAGCGGGATGGACGGTTCCTATGGCTACACCTTC.

This sequence joins TRBV2 and TRBJ2-2; D remains unclear. The germline V gene encodes CDR1 SNHLY and CDR2 FYNNEI. The CDR3 runs to 14 residues. Trimming removed 6 bases at V and 0 bases at J, with 8 bases between. This CDR3 is CASRELANTGELFF. The CDR3 nucleotides read TGTGCCAGCAGAGAGCTAGCGAACACCGGGGAGCTGTTTTTT.

Regarding this clone: The limits of the CDR3 on the DNA are not certain, so only TCRdb's listed CDR3 is given. The CDR3 loop is CASSYFGPGQPQHF. This chain connects TRBV6-2 or TRBV6-3 to TRBJ1-5. The CDR3 is 14 amino acids in total, end residues counted. Germline assignment: CDR1 MNHEY and CDR2 SVGEGT.

The chain has TRBV9 and TRBJ2-2; D is undetermined. The CDR3 has 12 amino acids. V gave up 0 bases and J gave up 7 bases, with 4 bases separating them. Germline loops: CDR1 SGDLS, CDR2 YYNGEE. For the CDR3, the DNA is TGTGCCAGCAGCGTAGGGGGCGGGGAGCTGTTTTTT. It translates to CASSVGGGELFF.

This clone has only a few counts. The chain carries TRBV7-9 and TRBJ1-1; possibly TRBD1 for D (5 bases). V lost 4 bases and J 5 bases, leaving 11 bases between the germline ends. This CDR3 has 13 amino acids. Looked up from germline, CDR1 is SEHNR and CDR2 is FQNEAQ (reference sequence). The CDR3 loop is CASSSGQLTEAFF. CDR3 nucleotide sequence: TGTGCCAGCAGCTCCGGACAACTGACTGAAGCTTTCTTT.

The chain combines TRBV4-3 with TRBJ2-7; D is unclear. The germline CDR1 and CDR2 sequences are LGHNA and YSLEER. The CDR3 runs to 15 residues. V was trimmed by 1 base and J by 0 bases, leaving 10 bases between them. For the CDR3, the DNA is TGCGCCAGCAGCCAAGGGGTCTCGAGCTCCTACGAGCAGTACTTC. Its translation: CASSQGVSSSYEQYF.

This chain connects TRBV7-2 to TRBJ2-2, with 12 bases identical to TRBD2. CDR1 is SGHTA, CDR2 FQGNSA, per germline. This CDR3 spans 17 amino acids. With 2 bases clipped from V and 5 bases from J, the junction kept 6 bases outside the gene matches. CDR3 amino acids: CASSLLASGRETGELFF. The CDR3, as DNA: TGTGCCAGCAGCTTATTGGCTAGCGGGAGGGAGACCGGGGAGCTGTTTTTT.

V usage is TRBV12-5 and J usage is TRBJ2-1; TRBD2 matches 10 bases. The V segment lost 6 bases and the J segment 0 bases; nucleotides outside the gene matches: 17. The CDR3 runs 20 residues. Germline assignment: CDR1 LGHNT and CDR2 FRNRAP. The CDR3: CASGRPSGGLALSSYNEQFF. The DNA for the CDR3 is TGTGCTAGTGGCCGCCCGAGCGGGGGACTAGCGTTAAGCTCCTACAATGAGCAGTTCTTC.

The chain employs TRBV5-1 and TRBJ2-1; D uncertain. Trimming removed 1 base from V and 2 bases from J, with 10 bases in between. Germline loops: CDR1 SGHRS, CDR2 YFSETQ. The length of the CDR3 is 15 residues. The CDR3 here is CASSLPTDTYNEQFF. The CDR3 nucleotides read TGCGCCAGCAGCTTGCCGACTGACACCTACAATGAGCAGTTCTTC.

CDR3 loop: CASSIREGGNEQFF. As DNA, the CDR3 is TGTGCCAGTAGTATTAGGGAGGGCGGCAATGAGCAGTTCTTC. The chain recombines TRBV19 with TRBJ2-1; TRBD2 matches 7 bases. CDR1 is LNHDA and CDR2 is SQIVND in the germline V gene (reference sequence). This CDR3 is 14 amino acids long. V shed 3 bases, J shed 6 bases, and the junction held 5 bases outside the gene matches.

V gene TRBV15 combines with J gene TRBJ2-2; perhaps TRBD1 as D (6 bases). The germline gives CDR1 LNHNV, CDR2 YYDKDF (reference sequence). V lost 5 bases and J 0 bases, leaving 16 bases between the germline ends. The CDR3 sequence is 17 residues long. CDR3 nucleotide sequence: TGTGCCACCAGCGGGGACCCGACAGGCGCGAACACCGGGGAGCTGTTTTTT. This codes for CATSGDPTGANTGELFF.